The clone carrying this TCR beta chain was observed a handful of times. Its antigen is not known. The sample is drawn from a study of post-analysis software for immune sequencing data. Study-level background: The courses of disease that were included comprised relapsing-remitting, secondary progressive and progressive-relapsing multiple sclerosis. Findings and limits, study-wide: A significant reduction in normalized Chao1 diversity was observed in multiple sclerosis patients versus controls.

Unique molecular identifiers were present in the TCR beta cDNA libraries. MiXCR was run by TCRdb on the PCR reads, yielding one entry per CDR3 protein. The sample carries about 770,000 distinct CDR3 sequences, 35% to 55% recorded once. The source of this sequence is a girl aged 5-17 years with multiple sclerosis. Sample: blood.

For the CDR3, the DNA is TGCAGTGCTAGAGACCGAATAGGGGAGACCCAGTACTTC. This translates into CSARDRIGETQYF. This chain uses TRBV20-1 with TRBJ2-7; D gene uncertain. The DNA end favors TRBJ2-5, so the J call may be wrong. CDR3 length equals 13 residues. Germline V lookup: CDR1 DFQATT, CDR2 SNEGSKA (reference sequence).